These 31 T cell receptor beta chains were sequenced from one sample in a study of blood T cell repertoires in COVID-19 (dated by TCRdb to the early 2020s). To prepare the library, the immunoSEQ multiplex PCR assay was applied. This is the immuneACCESS table as TCRdb keeps it, with only in-frame sequences that have V and J called. A part of the clones is gone; compared with another copy, unresolved V genes explain less than half, and the rest is unexplained. Recorded for this sample are approximately 70,000 clones; about 93% of them occurred a single time. The ten biggest clones cover 8% to 10% of the sample. The specimen sequenced was peripheral blood. The receptor set was obtained from a human donor in a cohort sampled during active COVID-19.

This clone is a singleton in its sample. The chain carries TRBV4-2 and TRBJ1-4; D is unclear. Per germline, CDR1 LGHNA and CDR2 YNFKEQ. CDR3 length equals 13 residues. Trimming took off 0 bases at V and 9 bases at J, with 8 bases between the two ends. In DNA, the CDR3 is TGTGCCAGCAGCCAAGAACGCGGGCAAAAACTGTTTTTT. This translates into CASSQERGQKLFF.

This rearrangement joins TRBV27 to TRBJ2-7; TRBD1 matches 7 bases. J gave up 8 bases and V 5 bases, and 12 bases lay outside the gene matches. The length of the CDR3 is 14 residues. Germline CDR1 is MNHEY and CDR2 is SMNVEV (reference sequence). Written as DNA, the CDR3 is TGTGCCAGCAGTCGAGAGGGACAGCTTAATAAGCAGTACTTC. Protein product: CASSREGQLNKQYF.

V and J are TRBV10-2 and TRBJ1-2; D gene unclear. Germline V gene data show CDR1 as WSHSY and CDR2 as SAAADI. The germline V and J ends were trimmed by 6 bases and 4 bases, with 15 bases remaining between them. CDR3 length: 14 amino acids. The CDR3 is CASRDPTWPYGYTF. CDR3 DNA: TGCGCCAGCAGGGATCCGACATGGCCCTATGGCTACACCTTC.

The V call is TRBV6-2 or TRBV6-3, the J call TRBJ2-7; the D is unclear. Germline V lookup: CDR1 MNHEY, CDR2 SVGEGT. The germline V and J ends were trimmed by 6 bases and 0 bases, with 12 bases remaining between them. This CDR3 spans 14 amino acids. The CDR3 reads CASSSRLSSYEQYF. CDR3 coding DNA: TGTGCCAGCAGCAGCAGGTTGAGCTCCTACGAGCAGTACTTC.

The V call is TRBV30, the J call TRBJ2-1; 7 bases fit TRBD1. V lost 5 bases to trimming and J lost 8 bases; unmatched junction nucleotides: 15. The CDR3 is 15 residues long. Per the germline V gene, CDR1 is GTSNPN and CDR2 is SVGIG (reference sequence). Here the CDR3 DNA reads TGTGCCTGGCACCCTGGGGCAGGGGGTAATGATGAGCAGTTCTTC. It is translated as CAWHPGAGGNDEQFF.

The genes are TRBV2 and TRBJ1-5, with D possibly TRBD1 on 6 matching bases. This CDR3 is 15 amino acids long. Germline V gene sequence: CDR1 SNHLY, CDR2 FYNNEI. Deletions cut 5 bases from V and 2 bases from J, with 13 bases between. The chain's CDR3 is CASSPEAGGNQPQHF. The CDR3 DNA reads as TGTGCCAGCAGTCCCGAGGCAGGGGGCAATCAGCCCCAGCATTTT.

This rearrangement joins TRBV11-2 to TRBJ1-1; TRBD1 is a possible D gene (5 bases). The CDR3 runs 15 residues. Trimming pared 5 bases from V and 4 bases from J, leaving 17 bases between. The germline V gene encodes CDR1 SGHAT and CDR2 FQNNGV. Here the CDR3 reads CASSPPGRQTTEAFF. CDR3 nucleotides: TGTGCCAGCAGCCCCCCCGGCAGACAGACCACTGAAGCTTTCTTT.

The chain carries TRBV11-2 and TRBJ1-2; TRBD1 matches 11 bases. The CDR3 covers 16 residues. After removal of 1 base from V and 2 bases from J, the junction contained 3 bases not matched to a gene. CDR1 and CDR2 from the germline V gene are SGHAT and FQNNGV. The CDR3 region has the DNA TGTGCCAGCAGCTTAGGGACAGGGGGCTTCAACTATGGCTACACCTTC. Translation: CASSLGTGGFNYGYTF.

This clone was recorded a few times. V gene TRBV28 combines with J gene TRBJ1-4, with D unclear. The germline V gene encodes CDR1 MDHEN and CDR2 SYDVKM. V was clipped by 6 bases and J by 0 bases, with 14 bases between them. CDR3 length equals 16 residues. The CDR3 coding sequence is TGTGCCAGCAGCCCCTTTAGAGCTGCAACTAATGAAAAACTGTTTTTT. Its protein is CASSPFRAATNEKLFF.

In its sample, this clone was seen a few times. The V and J genes are TRBV7-9 and TRBJ2-7; 8 bases align to TRBD1. CDR3 size: 13 residues. V shed 4 bases and J 5 bases; nucleotides not matched to a gene: 4. Germline V gene lookup returns CDR1 SEHNR and CDR2 FQNEAQ (reference sequence). The DNA of the CDR3 is TGTGCCAGCAGCTCCCGACAGGGGCACGAGCAGTACTTC. Protein sequence: CASSSRQGHEQYF.

The chain carries TRBV12-3 or TRBV12-4 and TRBJ1-2; D is undetermined. CDR3 length: 13 residues. V lost 3 bases to trimming and J lost 8 bases, with 13 bases between them. Written as DNA, the CDR3 is TGTGCCAGCAGTTTCCTTCGTGGAGGCGGCTACACCTTC. Translation gives CASSFLRGGGYTF.

The chain couples TRBV7-2 to TRBJ1-6; perhaps TRBD1 as D (5 bases). Germline V gives CDR1 SGHTA, CDR2 FQGNSA. V shed 5 bases and J shed 0 bases, with 8 bases lying between them. The CDR3 consists of 15 residues. The CDR3 DNA reads TGTGCCAGCAGCCGCGGGGGCTCCTATAATTCACCCCTCCACTTT. It is translated as CASSRGGSYNSPLHF.

This clone appeared a few times. This chain uses TRBV5-1 with TRBJ1-6; TRBD1 matches at 9 bases. The CDR3 runs to 16 residues. V shed 5 bases, J shed 7 bases, and the junction held 10 bases outside the gene matches. Germline V CDR1 and CDR2: SGHRS, YFSETQ. In nucleotides, the CDR3 is TGCGCCAGCAGACAGAATGGACAGGGGAGCAATTCACCCCTCCACTTT. Protein sequence: CASRQNGQGSNSPLHF.

The DNA for the CDR3 is TGTGCCAGCAGCGTGCCGGGACACCTGCGGACGAGCTCTGGAAACACCATATATTTT. Translated, it gives CASSVPGHLRTSSGNTIYF. This chain connects TRBV5-6 to TRBJ1-3, with a tentative D call TRBD1 (6 bases). The germline CDR1 and CDR2 sequences are SGHDT and YYEEEE. The germline V and J ends were trimmed by 4 bases and 0 bases, with 23 bases remaining between them. The CDR3 runs 19 residues.

This chain links TRBV11-2 with TRBJ1-1, with D unclear. V lost 1 base to trimming and J lost 2 bases, with 14 bases between them. The length of the CDR3 is 16 residues. CDR1 and CDR2 from the germline V gene are SGHAT and FQNNGV. As DNA, the CDR3 is TGTGCCAGCAGCTTAGTTTTTGTATGGAGAAACACTGAAGCTTTCTTT. Residues: CASSLVFVWRNTEAFF.

This chain links TRBV19 with TRBJ2-7; D is perhaps TRBD1 (6 bases). The CDR3 spans 14 residues. Trimming took off 11 bases at V and 7 bases at J, with 24 bases between the two ends. Germline values: CDR1 LNHDA, CDR2 SQIVND (reference sequence). CDR3 nucleotides: TGTGCCGCCAACGCGGGCAGGGGAACGGGGGAGCAGTACTTC. It is translated as CAANAGRGTGEQYF.

The gene calls are TRBV5-1 and TRBJ1-1; D gene unclear. Trimming removed 1 base from V and 4 bases from J, with 14 bases in between. This CDR3 comprises 15 residues. Germline CDR1 reads SGHRS; CDR2 reads YFSETQ. DNA for the CDR3: TGCGCCAGCAGCTTGTTCGGGGAGGTGGGCACTGAAGCTTTCTTT. Protein: CASSLFGEVGTEAFF.

The chain uses TRBV7-8 and TRBJ2-7; TRBD1 is a possible D gene (6 bases). V lost 1 base and J 0 bases, leaving 7 bases between the germline ends. The CDR3 consists of 14 residues. Germline loops: CDR1 SGHVS, CDR2 FQNEAQ. The CDR3 here is CASSLVGGSYEQYF. The CDR3 DNA is TGTGCCAGCAGCTTAGTAGGGGGCTCCTACGAGCAGTACTTC.

The chain recombines TRBV13 with TRBJ2-7; 7 bases align to TRBD1. Trimming took 4 bases from V and 5 from J; bases not matched to a gene: 11. The CDR3 contains 15 residues. Looked up from germline, CDR1 is PRHDT and CDR2 is FYEKMQ (reference sequence). CDR3 DNA sequence: TGTGCCAGCAGCTCAGGAGACAGGGTGTTGCACGAGCAGTACTTC. Translated: CASSSGDRVLHEQYF.

In DNA, the CDR3 is TGCAGTGCTAGTCGGGACATAATACTAGGGGAGCAGTACTTC. Translated, it gives CSASRDIILGEQYF. The gene calls are TRBV20-1 and TRBJ2-7; possible D gene TRBD1, 6 bases. The CDR3 runs 14 residues. V dropped 3 bases and J dropped 7 bases, with 19 bases sitting between them. Germline CDR1 is DFQATT and CDR2 is SNEGSKA (reference sequence).

In its sample, this clone was seen a few times. This chain uses TRBV11-2 with TRBJ2-7; perhaps TRBD2 as D (5 bases). This CDR3 has 16 amino acids. Germline assignment: CDR1 SGHAT and CDR2 FQNNGV. Trimming took off 5 bases at V and 0 bases at J, with 17 bases between the two ends. The CDR3 nucleotides are TGTGCCAGCAGCCCAGTGGTCGGGGTTAGCTCCTACGAGCAGTACTTC. Translating gives CASSPVVGVSSYEQYF.

The V and J genes are TRBV2 and TRBJ2-7; D is possibly TRBD2 (7 bases). This CDR3 region has 16 residues. V lost 7 bases to trimming and J lost 4 bases, with 23 bases between them. CDR1 and CDR2 (germline): SNHLY, FYNNEI. The CDR3 reads CASNHMGGLYPYEQYF. The CDR3 region has the DNA TGTGCCAGCAATCACATGGGGGGGCTATATCCGTACGAGCAGTACTTC. Variable domain in full (rest from reference TRBV2 and TRBJ2-7): EPEVTQTPSHQVTQMGQEVILRCVPISNHLYFYWYRQILGQKVEFLVSFYNNEISEKSEIFDDQFSVERPDGSNFTLKIRSTKLEDSAMYFCASNHMGGLYPYEQYFGPGTRLTVT.

Details on this clone: An end of the junction differs from the germline gene, which may be a read error. The rearrangement joins TRBV7-2 to TRBJ1-1; 8 bases match TRBD1. Germline loops: CDR1 SGHTA, CDR2 FQGNSA. This CDR3 is built from 17 residues. CDR3 sequence (DNA): TGTGCCAGCAGCTTAGGGGCCTTCGTTACAGGGGGAGAGAGGAGGGTCTTT. Protein product: CASSLGAFVTGGERRVF.

The rearrangement links TRBV6-4 to TRBJ1-2; the D gene is possibly TRBD1 (5 bases). V was shortened by 4 bases and J by 6 bases, with 18 bases between the two germline ends. The V gene's germline CDR1 is MRHNA and CDR2 SNTAGT. The CDR3 extends over 15 amino acids. This chain's CDR3 is CASSAMSGTANGYTF. The CDR3 nucleotides read TGTGCCAGCAGTGCCATGTCCGGGACTGCGAATGGCTACACCTTC.

The chain links TRBV6-4 to TRBJ2-3; 8 bases are a match to TRBD2. Germline-derived CDR1 and CDR2 are MRHNA and SNTAGT. This CDR3 spans 14 amino acids. V dropped 3 bases and J dropped 1; count of bases not matched to a gene: 0. The CDR3 reads CASSERGGTDTQYF. The CDR3 bases are TGTGCCAGCAGTGAGCGGGGGGGCACAGATACGCAGTATTTT.

This clone has a handful of counts. The rearrangement uses TRBV9 and TRBJ1-2, with 9 bases fitting TRBD1. Germline V CDR1 and CDR2: SGDLS, YYNGEE. This CDR3 has 13 amino acids. Trimming at V came to 4 bases and at J to 8 bases, leaving 6 bases not matched to a gene. The CDR3 bases are TGTGCCAGCAGCCCGCGACAGGGGGGAGGCTACACCTTC. This sequence encodes CASSPRQGGGYTF.

The chain couples TRBV27 to TRBJ1-2, with 9 bases fitting TRBD1. The CDR3 runs to 15 residues. Looked up from germline, CDR1 is MNHEY and CDR2 is SMNVEV (reference sequence). J was trimmed by 5 bases and V by 7 bases; bases with no gene match: 11. This chain's CDR3 is CASNDRGGLPYGYTF. CDR3 coding DNA: TGTGCCAGCAATGACAGGGGGGGTCTCCCTTATGGCTACACCTTC.

This clone was observed a single time. The rearrangement links TRBV7-3 to TRBJ1-6; possible D gene TRBD1, 6 bases. V gave up 4 bases and J gave up 6 bases, with 16 bases separating them. The CDR3 runs to 16 residues. CDR1 is SGHTA and CDR2 is FQGTGA in the germline V gene. CDR3 bases: TGTGCCAGCAGCTCCCTCCCCAGGGGTAGTAATTCACCCCTCCACTTT. Translation: CASSSLPRGSNSPLHF.

The chain is built from TRBV28 and TRBJ1-3; maybe TRBD1 (6 bases). Trimming took 7 bases from V and 2 from J, leaving 12 bases between them. This CDR3 contains 14 residues. Germline V gene lookup returns CDR1 MDHEN and CDR2 SYDVKM. CDR3 residues: CASIPKGAGNTIYF. DNA of the CDR3: TGTGCCAGCATCCCTAAGGGGGCTGGAAACACCATATATTTT.

This chain connects TRBV9 to TRBJ2-7; 10 nucleotides agree with TRBD2. The trim removed 4 bases at V and 0 bases at J, leaving 1 base unmatched. The CDR3 length is 14 residues. Germline values: CDR1 SGDLS, CDR2 YYNGEE. The CDR3 DNA is TGTGCCAGCAGCCCTAGCGGGGGCTCCTACGAGCAGTACTTC. Its translation: CASSPSGGSYEQYF. Combining the CDR3 with reference TRBV9 and TRBJ2-7 gives the whole variable domain DSGVTQTPKHLITATGQRVTLRCSPRSGDLSVYWYQQSLDQGLQFLIQYYNGEERAKGNILERFSAQQFPDLHSELNLSSLELGDSALYFCASSPSGGSYEQYFGPGTRLTVT.

This chain uses TRBV27 with TRBJ1-2; 7 bases fit TRBD1. Germline values: CDR1 MNHEY, CDR2 SMNVEV (reference sequence). The CDR3 contains 13 residues. The V gene end was trimmed by 8 bases and the J gene end by 3 bases; junction bases not matched to a gene: 6. The CDR3 here is CASSVDRDYGYTF. CDR3 bases: TGTGCCAGCTCTGTCGACAGGGACTATGGCTACACCTTC.